A single sample gave rise to the 30 T cell receptor beta chains below, sequenced in a study of T cell responses to AZD1222 COVID-19 vaccine. Produced via immunoSEQ multiplex PCR; TCRdb's table is partial and in-frame only. The table lists about 100,000 clones, 92% of them singletons, with under 2% in the top ten. The source was peripheral blood, collected on day 0 of AZD1222 vaccination. Every receptor here comes from an adult in good health.

V usage is TRBV6-5 and J usage is TRBJ1-4; D unclear. Germline V lookup: CDR1 MNHEY, CDR2 SVGAGI. Trimming removed 7 bases from V and 4 bases from J, with 10 bases in between. This CDR3 has 13 amino acids. The CDR3 loop reads CASIGSLNEKLFF. In DNA form, the CDR3 reads TGTGCCAGCATAGGCAGCCTTAATGAAAAACTGTTTTTT.

The chain is built from TRBV2 and TRBJ2-1, with D perhaps matching TRBD1 (5 bases). V shed 5 bases and J shed 0 bases, with 8 bases lying between them. The V gene's germline CDR1 is SNHLY and CDR2 FYNNEI. This CDR3 is built from 14 residues. CDR3 nucleotide sequence: TGTGCCAGCAGTAGGGGATTCTCCTACAATGAGCAGTTCTTC. Protein: CASSRGFSYNEQFF.

The chain carries TRBV29-1 and TRBJ2-2; D is uncertain. Germline lookup yields CDR1 SQVTM and CDR2 ANQGSEA. Trimming took 6 bases from V and 10 from J, leaving 9 bases between them. CDR3 size: 10 residues. CDR3 loop: CSVLTEELFF. As DNA, the CDR3 is TGCAGCGTGCTGACGGAGGAGCTGTTTTTT.

This clone was found a few times. The chain employs TRBV11-3 and TRBJ1-2; the D is unclear. Between the trimmed V and J ends, which lost 0 bases and 3 bases, there was a span of 11 bases. The CDR3 runs to 15 residues. Germline assignment: CDR1 SGHNT and CDR2 YENEEA. CDR3 loop: CASSLDRGRYYGYTF. The CDR3 region has the DNA TGTGCCAGCAGCTTAGATCGAGGCAGATACTATGGCTACACCTTC.

This clone was counted a single time. V is TRBV3-1 (or the pseudogene TRBV3-2) and J is TRBJ2-1; TRBD2 matches 12 bases. V dropped 4 bases and J dropped 9; count of bases not matched to a gene: 7. The CDR3 covers 15 residues. Looked up from germline, CDR1 is LGHDT and CDR2 is YNNKEL (reference sequence). The CDR3 sequence: CASSRRTSGIGEQFF. The DNA of the CDR3 is TGTGCCAGCAGCCGAAGGACTAGCGGGATTGGTGAGCAGTTCTTC.

This clone was detected once. The rearrangement joins TRBV6-5 to TRBJ2-7; 11 bases are a match to TRBD1. Germline V gene data show CDR1 as MNHEY and CDR2 as SVGAGI. The V and J ends lost 6 bases and 0 bases, in that order; junction bases with no gene match: 4. This CDR3 has 15 residues. CDR3 sequence (DNA): TGTGCCAGCAGCTTGGGACAGGGGGGCTCCTACGAGCAGTACTTC. The encoded protein is CASSLGQGGSYEQYF.

The chain has TRBV10-1 and TRBJ2-1; TRBD2 aligns across 13 bases. V dropped 3 bases and J dropped 8; count of bases not matched to a gene: 7. CDR1 WNHNN and CDR2 SYGVQD come from the germline V gene (reference sequence). The CDR3 contains 16 residues. The CDR3 bases are TGCGCCAGCAGTGAACCGACTAGCGGGAGGCCGGATGAGCAGTTCTTC. This codes for CASSEPTSGRPDEQFF.

This chain links TRBV7-2 with TRBJ1-3; D call uncertain. V was clipped by 4 bases and J by 2 bases, with 3 bases between them. This CDR3 spans 12 amino acids. Germline CDR1 is SGHTA and CDR2 is FQGNSA. The DNA for the CDR3 is TGTGCCAGCAGCTCCCCTGGAAACACCATATATTTT. Its translation: CASSSPGNTIYF.

The V call is TRBV7-3, the J call TRBJ2-3; D call uncertain. Germline V gene data show CDR1 as SGHTA and CDR2 as FQGTGA. The CDR3 spans 14 residues. V was cut by 5 bases and J by 4 bases, with 13 bases left in between. The CDR3 reads CASSAGSGADTQYF. The CDR3 DNA reads TGTGCCAGCAGCGCCGGCTCGGGCGCAGATACGCAGTATTTT.

V usage is TRBV7-9 and J usage is TRBJ2-7; 13 bases line up with TRBD2. This CDR3 region has 16 residues. The junction had 4 bases not matched to a gene; V was cut back by 5 bases and J by 0 bases. Germline assignment: CDR1 SEHNR and CDR2 FQNEAQ (reference sequence). CDR3 residues: CASSLTSGRTSYEQYF. In nucleotides, the CDR3 is TGTGCCAGCAGCCTGACTAGCGGGAGGACCTCCTACGAGCAGTACTTC.

CDR3 amino acids: CASSHLGDFYGYTF. The CDR3 DNA sequence: TGTGCCAGCAGCCACTTAGGGGATTTCTATGGCTACACCTTC. The gene calls are TRBV3-1 (or the pseudogene TRBV3-2) and TRBJ1-2, with a tentative D call TRBD1 (5 bases). CDR3 length equals 14 residues. Germline values: CDR1 LGHDT, CDR2 YNNKEL (reference sequence). With 3 bases removed from V and 4 bases from J, the gap between germline ends came to 12 bases.

CDR3 nucleotide sequence: TGTGCCAGCACAACGAGTCAAGAGACCCAGTACTTC. It encodes CASTTSQETQYF. The chain carries TRBV28 and TRBJ2-5; D remains ambiguous. Trimming stripped 7 bases from V and 2 bases from J, with 8 bases between. In germline, CDR1 is MDHEN, CDR2 SYDVKM. The length of the CDR3 is 12 residues.

The chain is built from TRBV28 and TRBJ1-3; D is unclear. The CDR3 contains 17 residues. Trimming left V 1 base short and J 1 base short, with 14 bases between. Germline values: CDR1 MDHEN, CDR2 SYDVKM. The CDR3 coding sequence is TGTGCCAGCAGTTTATATTCCCCGCGGAGTTCTGGAAACACCATATATTTT. It codes for CASSLYSPRSSGNTIYF.

The V gene is TRBV7-9, the J gene TRBJ2-2, with a possible D match to TRBD2 (6 bases). Trimming stripped 6 bases from V and 3 bases from J, with 20 bases between. In germline, CDR1 is SEHNR, CDR2 FQNEAQ (reference sequence). This CDR3 region has 17 residues. The CDR3 is CASRHSSGRAYTGELFF. The CDR3 nucleotides are TGTGCCAGCAGACACAGTAGCGGCAGGGCCTACACCGGGGAGCTGTTTTTT.

This clone has a handful of counts. The chain uses TRBV4-2 and TRBJ2-1, with TRBD2 identical over 9 bases. With V trimmed by 2 bases and J by 0 bases, 5 bases remained unmatched. The CDR3 has 17 residues. Germline CDR1 reads LGHNA; CDR2 reads YNFKEQ. CDR3 region: CASSQLAGTSSYNEQFF. DNA of the CDR3: TGTGCCAGCAGCCAACTAGCGGGAACAAGCTCCTACAATGAGCAGTTCTTC.

The rearrangement joins TRBV19 to TRBJ1-1; no definite D call. CDR1 is LNHDA, CDR2 SQIVND, per germline (reference sequence). The CDR3 covers 15 residues. V was shortened by 7 bases and J by 4 bases, with 19 bases between the two germline ends. The CDR3 loop is CASIRQTGESTEAFF. CDR3 DNA: TGTGCCAGTATCCGGCAGACGGGTGAAAGCACTGAAGCTTTCTTT.

The V and J genes are TRBV28 and TRBJ1-6, with D tentatively TRBD1 (5 bases). Germline loops: CDR1 MDHEN, CDR2 SYDVKM. Trimming left V 3 bases short and J 3 bases short, with 9 bases between. CDR3 size: 15 residues. The CDR3 region is CASSFRQLYNSPLHF. The CDR3 DNA sequence: TGTGCCAGCAGTTTCCGACAGCTCTATAATTCACCCCTCCACTTT.

This clone was observed a single time. The J gene is TRBJ2-5, the V gene TRBV7-6; D is undetermined. V was trimmed by 0 bases and J by 1 base, leaving 12 bases between them. Germline assignment: CDR1 SGHVS and CDR2 FNYEAQ. This CDR3 is built from 16 residues. CDR3 bases: TGTGCCAGCAGCTTAGCCACCCCATTGATCCAAGAGACCCAGTACTTC. Amino acid sequence: CASSLATPLIQETQYF.

V and J are TRBV4-1 and TRBJ1-3; no firm D call. Trimming took 4 bases from V and 0 from J, leaving 10 bases between them. CDR1 and CDR2 (germline): MGHRA, YSYEKL. This CDR3 has 15 residues. The CDR3 here is CASSLSAASGNTIYF. CDR3 DNA: TGCGCCAGCAGCCTATCTGCAGCCTCTGGAAACACCATATATTTT.

The rearrangement uses TRBV12-5 and TRBJ2-2; no reliable D call. Germline V lookup: CDR1 LGHNT, CDR2 FRNRAP. V lost 3 bases and J lost 6, with 20 bases in between. The CDR3 totals 17 residues. CDR3 sequence reads: CASGFRTAASGAGELFF. CDR3 sequence (DNA): TGTGCTAGTGGTTTCCGAACTGCGGCTAGTGGGGCCGGGGAGCTGTTTTTT.

This clone was recorded only once. The CDR3 DNA follows: TGTGCCAGCAGTGAAGACAGGGAAAATCAGCCCCAGCATTTT. It translates to CASSEDRENQPQHF. The gene calls are TRBV2 and TRBJ1-5; D may be TRBD1 (6 bases). The CDR3 is 14 residues long. Germline loops: CDR1 SNHLY, CDR2 FYNNEI. The V gene lost 1 base and the J gene lost 4 bases, with 8 bases spanning the gap.

The CDR3 nucleotides read TGTGCCAGCAGTTACCTAACCGGGTCTAATACCGGGGAGCTGTTTTTT. Encoded protein: CASSYLTGSNTGELFF. The V call is TRBV6-6, the J call TRBJ2-2; D unclear. V dropped 2 bases and J dropped 5 bases, with 15 bases sitting between them. The CDR3 extends over 16 amino acids. Per the germline V gene, CDR1 is MNHNY and CDR2 is SVGAGI (reference sequence).

This clone was detected a few times. The chain uses TRBV5-1 and TRBJ1-6; D may be TRBD1 (5 bases). CDR1 is SGHRS, CDR2 YFSETQ, per germline. Trimming shortened V by 6 bases and J by 5 bases, and 12 bases separated the two germline ends. The CDR3 contains 14 residues. The CDR3 DNA reads TGCGCCAGCAACGAGGGGATCCATAATTCACCCCTCCACTTT. Translating it yields CASNEGIHNSPLHF.

The chain joins TRBV20-1 to TRBJ2-1; D is unresolved. V was clipped by 3 bases and J by 10 bases, with 16 bases between them. Germline-derived CDR1 and CDR2 are DFQATT and SNEGSKA (reference sequence). CDR3 size: 13 residues. The DNA for the CDR3 is TGCAGTGCTAGTAGGAACTCTGTCTCGGAGCAGTTCTTC. Residues: CSASRNSVSEQFF.

The chain has TRBV6-5 and TRBJ2-7; D remains ambiguous. V was cut by 3 bases and J by 2 bases, with 11 bases left in between. This CDR3 spans 14 amino acids. CDR1 is MNHEY, CDR2 SVGAGI, per germline. DNA of the CDR3: TGTGCCAGCAGTTATGGGTTGCCTACCTACGAGCAGTACTTC. It specifies CASSYGLPTYEQYF.

This clone was recorded only once. The V and J genes are TRBV20-1 and TRBJ2-1, with D hard to call. Deletions cut 6 bases from V and 4 bases from J, with 7 bases between. Germline CDR1 and CDR2: DFQATT and SNEGSKA (reference sequence). The CDR3 contains 11 residues. The CDR3 DNA reads TGCAGTGCCGACGGTTACAATGAGCAGTTCTTC. Protein sequence: CSADGYNEQFF.

V gene TRBV29-1 combines with J gene TRBJ2-7; 9 bases are a match to TRBD1. V lost 5 bases, J lost 0 bases, and 2 bases stayed unmatched. The CDR3 covers 13 residues. CDR1 is SQVTM and CDR2 is ANQGSEA in the germline V gene. CDR3 DNA: TGCAGCGTTAGACAGGGGGTCTCCTACGAGCAGTACTTC. This sequence encodes CSVRQGVSYEQYF.

The chain employs TRBV20-1 and TRBJ2-5; 8 bases fit TRBD2. Looked up from germline, CDR1 is DFQATT and CDR2 is SNEGSKA (reference sequence). V lost 3 bases to trimming and J lost 5 bases; unmatched junction nucleotides: 8. The CDR3 runs 14 residues. CDR3 amino acids: CSASPSGHLETQYF. The DNA of the CDR3 is TGCAGTGCTAGTCCTAGCGGGCATCTTGAGACCCAGTACTTC.

The chain uses TRBV7-2 and TRBJ1-3; TRBD1 is a possible D gene (5 bases). The CDR3 is made up of 16 amino acids. V shed 0 bases and J shed 3 bases, with 12 bases lying between them. Germline CDR1 and CDR2: SGHTA and FQGNSA. Here the CDR3 reads CASSLALAGDGNTIYF. Here the CDR3 DNA reads TGTGCCAGCAGCTTAGCGCTCGCGGGGGATGGAAACACCATATATTTT.

The chain recombines TRBV2 with TRBJ1-1; D ambiguous. The ends were cut back, 6 bases at V and 0 bases at J, with 8 bases in the middle. Germline V CDR1 and CDR2: SNHLY, FYNNEI. The CDR3 consists of 13 residues. The CDR3 loop is CASSTDMNTEAFF. The CDR3 nucleotides are TGTGCCAGCAGCACCGATATGAACACTGAAGCTTTCTTT.